The rows below give T cell receptor beta chains drawn from one sample of a study of CD8 T cells in ankylosing spondylitis. TCRdb processed the 5' RACE reads anew with MiXCR; each CDR3 protein has one entry. The sample consists of a few hundred thousand distinct CDR3 sequences, 20% to 25% of them appearing once. The sequencing sample was made of blood, either unsorted or a sorted T cell fraction (not recorded which). The receptors here all came from a male donor with ankylosing spondylitis or in good health (not recorded which). Each CDR3 is given with its conserved first and last residue. A D gene is named only where the DNA matches it firmly. Some rows mark clone size as missing; the rest say once, few, many or name a class of expanded clone.

D gene	J gene	clone size	V gene	CDR3 DNA	CDR3 protein
-	TRBJ2-7	-	TRBV5-6	TGTGCCAGCAGCCCTGATTGGGACTCCGGAGTCTACGAGCAGTACTTC	CASSPDWDSGVYEQYF
-	TRBJ2-3	few	TRBV29-1	TGCAGCGCAGACAGGGAGGATTTCGCAGATACGCAGTATTTT	CSADREDFADTQYF
-	TRBJ2-1	few	TRBV20-1	TGCAGTGCTAGCCTAGCAAATGAGCAGTTCTTC	CSASLANEQFF
-	TRBJ2-2	few	TRBV5-4	TGTGCCAGCAGCGGACGGAGGGGGGTAGGCACCGGGGAGCTGTTTTTT	CASSGRRGVGTGELFF
-	TRBJ2-7	few	TRBV4-1	TGCGCCAGCAGCCAAGATGTAGCAGGGCCAGCCTACGAGCAGTACTTC	CASSQDVAGPAYEQYF
TRBD2	TRBJ2-3	many	TRBV29-1	TGCAGCGCCCTTCCGGCCGGGGGGTCCTGGGGCACAGATACGCAGTATTTT	CSALPAGGSWGTDTQYF
TRBD1	TRBJ2-1	-	TRBV2	TGTGCCAACATAAAACCGGGACAGGGCTCTTTGGATGAGCAGTTCTTC	CANIKPGQGSLDEQFF
-	TRBJ2-5	few	TRBV4-1	TGCGCCAGCAGCCAAGGCCCCGGGGCCTTAGAGACCCAGTACTTC	CASSQGPGALETQYF
TRBD2	TRBJ2-7	few	TRBV5-1	TGCGCCAGCAGCTTGGAGGGAGGAAGCGGGGATCCGTGGTCCTACGAGCAGTACTTC	CASSLEGGSGDPWSYEQYF
TRBD2	TRBJ2-2	-	TRBV24-1	TGTGCCACCAGTGATAGCGGGGGGCCCATATTCGCGAACACCGGGGAGCTGTTTTTT	CATSDSGGPIFANTGELFF
-	TRBJ2-2	-	TRBV10-2	TGCGCCAGCAGTGATAGTGGCCCAATGGAGGAGCTGTTTTTT	CASSDSGPMEELFF
-	TRBJ2-7	few	TRBV7-8	TGTGCCAGCAGCTTCACTGAGGGCGAGCAGTACTTC	CASSFTEGEQYF
-	TRBJ1-5	-	TRBV28	TGTGCCAGCAGTTTGGTGAAGAGGAGCAATCAGCCCCAGCATTTT	CASSLVKRSNQPQHF